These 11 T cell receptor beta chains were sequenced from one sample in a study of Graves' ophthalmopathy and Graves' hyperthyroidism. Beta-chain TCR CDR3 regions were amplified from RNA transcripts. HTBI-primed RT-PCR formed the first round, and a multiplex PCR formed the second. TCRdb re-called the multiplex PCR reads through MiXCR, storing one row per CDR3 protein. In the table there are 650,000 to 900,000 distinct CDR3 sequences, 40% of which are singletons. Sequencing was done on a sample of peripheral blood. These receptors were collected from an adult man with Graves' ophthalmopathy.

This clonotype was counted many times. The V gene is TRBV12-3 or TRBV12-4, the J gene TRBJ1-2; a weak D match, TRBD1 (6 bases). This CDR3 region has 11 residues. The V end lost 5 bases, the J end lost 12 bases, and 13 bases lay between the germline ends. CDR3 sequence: CASSLGQFHTF. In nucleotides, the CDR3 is TGTGCCAGCAGTCTTGGACAGTTCCACACCTTC.

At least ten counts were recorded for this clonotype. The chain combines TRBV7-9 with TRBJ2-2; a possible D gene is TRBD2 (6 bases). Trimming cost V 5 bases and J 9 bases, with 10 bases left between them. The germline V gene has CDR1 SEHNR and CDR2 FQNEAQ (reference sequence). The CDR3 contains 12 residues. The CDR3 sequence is CASSPRGRELFF. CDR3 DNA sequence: TGTGCCAGCAGCCCGCGGGGTCGGGAGCTGTTTTTT.

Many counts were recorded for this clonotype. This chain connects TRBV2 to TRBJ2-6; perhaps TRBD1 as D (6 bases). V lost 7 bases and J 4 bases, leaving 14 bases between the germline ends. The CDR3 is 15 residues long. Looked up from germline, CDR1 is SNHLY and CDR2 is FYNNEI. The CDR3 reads CASTAGANGANVLTF. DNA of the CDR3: TGTGCCAGCACTGCAGGGGCCAACGGGGCCAACGTCCTGACTTTC.

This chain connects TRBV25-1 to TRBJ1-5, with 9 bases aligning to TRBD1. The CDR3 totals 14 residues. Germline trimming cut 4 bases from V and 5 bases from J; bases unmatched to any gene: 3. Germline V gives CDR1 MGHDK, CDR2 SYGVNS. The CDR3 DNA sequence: TGTGCCAGCAGTGCGGACAGGGGATATCAGCCCCAGCATTTT. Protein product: CASSADRGYQPQHF.

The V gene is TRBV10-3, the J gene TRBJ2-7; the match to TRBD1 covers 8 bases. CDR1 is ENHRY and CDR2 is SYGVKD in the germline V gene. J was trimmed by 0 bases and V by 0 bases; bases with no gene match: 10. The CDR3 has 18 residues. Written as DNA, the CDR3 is TGTGCCATCAGTGAGTCGATCACCGGGACAGGCGCCTCCTACGAGCAGTACTTC. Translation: CAISESITGTGASYEQYF.

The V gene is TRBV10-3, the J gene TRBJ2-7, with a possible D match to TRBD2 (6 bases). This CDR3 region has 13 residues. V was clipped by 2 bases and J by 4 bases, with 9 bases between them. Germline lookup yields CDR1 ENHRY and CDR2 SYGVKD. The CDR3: CAISEGDSYEQYF. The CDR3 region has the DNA TGTGCCATCAGTGAGGGGGACTCTTACGAGCAGTACTTC.

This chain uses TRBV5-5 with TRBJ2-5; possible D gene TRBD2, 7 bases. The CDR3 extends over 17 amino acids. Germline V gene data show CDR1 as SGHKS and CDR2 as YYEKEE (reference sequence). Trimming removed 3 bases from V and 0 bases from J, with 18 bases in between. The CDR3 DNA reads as TGTGCCAGCAGCTCCCTCGGGGGGCGCGGTTACCAAGAGACCCAGTACTTC. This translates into CASSSLGGRGYQETQYF.

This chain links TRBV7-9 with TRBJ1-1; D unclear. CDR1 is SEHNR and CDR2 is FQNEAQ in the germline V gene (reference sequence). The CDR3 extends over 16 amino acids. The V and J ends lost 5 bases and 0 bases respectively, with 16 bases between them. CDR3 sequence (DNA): TGTGCCAGCAGCCCCCCCCAAGGGTTGATGAACACTGAAGCTTTCTTT. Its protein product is CASSPPQGLMNTEAFF.

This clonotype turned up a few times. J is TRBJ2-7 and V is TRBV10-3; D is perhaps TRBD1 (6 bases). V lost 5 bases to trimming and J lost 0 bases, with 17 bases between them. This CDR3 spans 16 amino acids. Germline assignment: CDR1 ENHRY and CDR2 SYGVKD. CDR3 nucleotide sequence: TGTGCCATCAGTAGGGGTCCGGGACAAGACTCCTACGAGCAGTACTTC. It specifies CAISRGPGQDSYEQYF.

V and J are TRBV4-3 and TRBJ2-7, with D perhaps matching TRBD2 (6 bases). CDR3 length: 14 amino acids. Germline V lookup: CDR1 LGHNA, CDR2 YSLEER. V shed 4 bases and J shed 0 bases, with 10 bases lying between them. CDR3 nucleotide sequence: TGCGCCAGCAGCCCGGAGGGCGGCTCCTACGAGCAGTACTTC. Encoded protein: CASSPEGGSYEQYF.

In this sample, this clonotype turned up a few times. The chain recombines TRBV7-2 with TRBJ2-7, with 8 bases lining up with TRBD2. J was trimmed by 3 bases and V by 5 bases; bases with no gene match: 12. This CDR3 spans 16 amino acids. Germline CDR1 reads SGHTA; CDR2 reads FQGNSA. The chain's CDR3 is CASSQDTSGRIYEQYF. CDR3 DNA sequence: TGTGCCAGCAGCCAAGATACTAGCGGTAGGATCTACGAGCAGTACTTC.